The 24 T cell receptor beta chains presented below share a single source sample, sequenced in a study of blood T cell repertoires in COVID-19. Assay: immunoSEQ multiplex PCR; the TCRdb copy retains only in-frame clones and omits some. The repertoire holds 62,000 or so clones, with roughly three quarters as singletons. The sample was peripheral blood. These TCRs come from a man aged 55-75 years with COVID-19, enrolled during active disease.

CDR3 in DNA: TGTGCCAGCACAGACCCCGGGGGGGCCCTATATGTTGGCTACACCTTC. This codes for CASTDPGGALYVGYTF. The chain employs TRBV4-2 and TRBJ1-2; tentative D call: TRBD1 (6 bases). The CDR3 runs 16 residues. CDR1 and CDR2 (germline): LGHNA, YNFKEQ. V was shortened by 7 bases and J by 7 bases, with 25 bases between the two germline ends.

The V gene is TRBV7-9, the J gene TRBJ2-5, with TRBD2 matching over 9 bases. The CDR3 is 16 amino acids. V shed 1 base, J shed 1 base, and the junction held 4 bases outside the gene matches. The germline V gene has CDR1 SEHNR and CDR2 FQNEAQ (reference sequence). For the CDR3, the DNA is TGTGCCAGCAGCTTAGGTGCGGGGGGGTTCCAAGAGACCCAGTACTTC. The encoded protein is CASSLGAGGFQETQYF.

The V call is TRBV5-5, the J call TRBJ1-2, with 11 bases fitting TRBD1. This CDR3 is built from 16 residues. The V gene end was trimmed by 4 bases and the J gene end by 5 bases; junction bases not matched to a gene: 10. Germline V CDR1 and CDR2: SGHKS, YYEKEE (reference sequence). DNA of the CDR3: TGTGCCAGCAGCGGATCCGGGACAGGGGGAAGATATGGCTACACCTTC. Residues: CASSGSGTGGRYGYTF.

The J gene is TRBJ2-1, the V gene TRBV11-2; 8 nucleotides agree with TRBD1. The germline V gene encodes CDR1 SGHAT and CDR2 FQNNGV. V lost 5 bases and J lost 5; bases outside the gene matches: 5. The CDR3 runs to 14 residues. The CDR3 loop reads CASSQGAGHNEQFF. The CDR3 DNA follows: TGTGCCAGCAGCCAGGGGGCGGGGCACAATGAGCAGTTCTTC.

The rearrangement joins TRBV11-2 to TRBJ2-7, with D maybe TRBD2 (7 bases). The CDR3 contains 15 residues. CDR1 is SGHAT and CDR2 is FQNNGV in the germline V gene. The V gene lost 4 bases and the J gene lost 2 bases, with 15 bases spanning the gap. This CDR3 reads CASSWGRGIAYEQYF. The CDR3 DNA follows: TGTGCCAGCAGCTGGGGGCGGGGGATCGCCTACGAGCAGTACTTC. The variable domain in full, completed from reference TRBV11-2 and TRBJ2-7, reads EAGVAQSPRYKIIEKRQSVAFWCNPISGHATLYWYQQILGQGPKLLIQFQNNGVVDDSQLPKDRFSAERLKGVDSTLKIQPAKLEDSAVYLCASSWGRGIAYEQYFGPGTRLTVT.

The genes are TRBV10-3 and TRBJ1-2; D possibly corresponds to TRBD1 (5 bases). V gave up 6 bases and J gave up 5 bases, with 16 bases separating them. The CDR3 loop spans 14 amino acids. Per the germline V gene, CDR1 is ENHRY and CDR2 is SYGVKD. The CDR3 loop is CAIRSEERGYGYTF. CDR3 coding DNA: TGTGCCATCAGGAGTGAGGAAAGGGGATATGGCTACACCTTC.

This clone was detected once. The CDR3 region has the DNA TGTGCCACCAGCGAAATTTTTGGCGGGGGATTCTACGAGCAGTACTTC. Its protein product is CATSEIFGGGFYEQYF. The chain joins TRBV15 to TRBJ2-7, with TRBD2 matching over 7 bases. The V and J ends lost 5 bases and 3 bases, in that order; junction bases with no gene match: 13. Per the germline V gene, CDR1 is LNHNV and CDR2 is YYDKDF (reference sequence). The CDR3 totals 16 residues. Together with reference TRBV15 and TRBJ2-7, the CDR3 gives the full variable domain: DAMVIQNPRYQVTQFGKPVTLSCSQTLNHNVMYWYQQKSSQAPKLLFHYYDKDFNNEADTPDNFQSRRPNTSFCFLDIRSPGLGDTAMYLCATSEIFGGGFYEQYFGPGTRLTVT.

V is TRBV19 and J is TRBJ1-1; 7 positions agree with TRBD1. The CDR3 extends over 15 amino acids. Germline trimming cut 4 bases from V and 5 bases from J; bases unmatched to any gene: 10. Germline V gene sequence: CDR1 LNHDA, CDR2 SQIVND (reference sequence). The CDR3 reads CASSKGTVRSTEAFF. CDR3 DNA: TGTGCCAGTAGTAAGGGGACAGTCCGTTCTACTGAAGCTTTCTTT.

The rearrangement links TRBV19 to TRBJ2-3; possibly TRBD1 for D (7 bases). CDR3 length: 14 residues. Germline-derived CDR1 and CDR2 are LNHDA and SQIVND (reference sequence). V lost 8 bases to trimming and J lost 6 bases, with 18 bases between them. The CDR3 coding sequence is TGTGCCAGTCACCCGGGACAGCGGGCGGATACGCAGTATTTT. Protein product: CASHPGQRADTQYF.

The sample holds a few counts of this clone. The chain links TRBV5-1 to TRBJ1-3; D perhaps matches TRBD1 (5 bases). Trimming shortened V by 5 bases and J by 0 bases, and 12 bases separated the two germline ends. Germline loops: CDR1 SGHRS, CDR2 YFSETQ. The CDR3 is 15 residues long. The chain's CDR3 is CASSSQGNSGNTIYF. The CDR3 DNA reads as TGCGCCAGCAGTTCCCAGGGCAACTCTGGAAACACCATATATTTT.

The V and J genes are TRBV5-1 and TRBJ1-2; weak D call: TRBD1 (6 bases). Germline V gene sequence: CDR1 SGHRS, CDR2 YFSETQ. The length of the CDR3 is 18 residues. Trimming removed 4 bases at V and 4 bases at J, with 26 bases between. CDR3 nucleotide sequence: TGCGCCAGCAGCGAAAGCCGAATAGGACAGACCGACGGCTATGGCTACACCTTC. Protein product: CASSESRIGQTDGYGYTF.

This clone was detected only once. CDR3 DNA sequence: TGTGCCAGTAGTAAGGAGACAGGGAACGAGCAGTACTTC. Protein sequence: CASSKETGNEQYF. The J gene is TRBJ2-7, the V gene TRBV19; TRBD1 agrees at 7 bases. V trimming: 4 bases; J trimming: 5 bases; junction bases outside the gene matches: 5. This CDR3 spans 13 amino acids. From germline, CDR1 is LNHDA and CDR2 SQIVND (reference sequence).

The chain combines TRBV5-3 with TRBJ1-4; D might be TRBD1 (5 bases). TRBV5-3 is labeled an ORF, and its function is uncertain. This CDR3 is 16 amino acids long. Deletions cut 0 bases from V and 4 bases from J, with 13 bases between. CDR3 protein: CARSLEKGAINEKLFF. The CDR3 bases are TGTGCCAGAAGCTTGGAGAAAGGGGCTATTAATGAAAAACTGTTTTTT.

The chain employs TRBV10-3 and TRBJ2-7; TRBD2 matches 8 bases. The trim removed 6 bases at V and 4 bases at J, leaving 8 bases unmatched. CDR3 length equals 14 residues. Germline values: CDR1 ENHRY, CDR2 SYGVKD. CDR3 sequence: CAIRAGREPYEQYF. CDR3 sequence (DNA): TGTGCCATCAGGGCCGGGAGGGAGCCTTACGAGCAGTACTTC.

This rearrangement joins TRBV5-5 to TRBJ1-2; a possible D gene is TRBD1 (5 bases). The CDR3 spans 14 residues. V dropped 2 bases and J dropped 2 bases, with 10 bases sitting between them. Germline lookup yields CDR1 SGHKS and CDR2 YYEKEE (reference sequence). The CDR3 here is CASSLPQGNYGYTF. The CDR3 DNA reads TGTGCCAGCAGCTTACCCCAGGGAAACTATGGCTACACCTTC.

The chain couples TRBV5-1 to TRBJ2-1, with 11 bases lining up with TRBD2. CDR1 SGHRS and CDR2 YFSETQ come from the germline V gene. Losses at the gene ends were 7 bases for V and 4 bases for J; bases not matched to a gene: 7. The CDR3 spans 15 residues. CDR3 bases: TGCGCCAGCGTATTAGGGACTAGCGGATACAATGAGCAGTTCTTC. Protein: CASVLGTSGYNEQFF.

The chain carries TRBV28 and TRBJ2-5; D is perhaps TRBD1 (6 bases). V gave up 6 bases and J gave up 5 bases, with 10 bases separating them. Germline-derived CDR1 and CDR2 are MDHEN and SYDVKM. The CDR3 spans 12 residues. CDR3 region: CASSKQGETQYF. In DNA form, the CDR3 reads TGTGCCAGCAGCAAACAGGGCGAGACCCAGTACTTC.

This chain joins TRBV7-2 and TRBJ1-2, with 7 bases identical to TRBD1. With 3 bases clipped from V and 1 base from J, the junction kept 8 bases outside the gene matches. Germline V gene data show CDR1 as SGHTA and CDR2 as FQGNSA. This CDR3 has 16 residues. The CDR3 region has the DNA TGTGCCAGCAGCTTCATACAGGGGTTCCATAACTATGGCTACACCTTC. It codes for CASSFIQGFHNYGYTF.

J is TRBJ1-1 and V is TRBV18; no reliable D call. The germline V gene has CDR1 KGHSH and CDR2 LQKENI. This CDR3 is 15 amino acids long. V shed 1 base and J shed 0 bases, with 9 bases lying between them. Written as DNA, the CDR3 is TGTGCCAGCTCACCACTGGGCAGATTGAACACTGAAGCTTTCTTT. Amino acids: CASSPLGRLNTEAFF.

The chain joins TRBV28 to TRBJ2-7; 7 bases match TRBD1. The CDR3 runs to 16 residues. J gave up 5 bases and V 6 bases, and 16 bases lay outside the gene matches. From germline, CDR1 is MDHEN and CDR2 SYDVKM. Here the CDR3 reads CASRRFGQDRRHEQYF. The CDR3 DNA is TGTGCCAGCAGGCGATTTGGACAGGATCGTCGCCACGAGCAGTACTTC.

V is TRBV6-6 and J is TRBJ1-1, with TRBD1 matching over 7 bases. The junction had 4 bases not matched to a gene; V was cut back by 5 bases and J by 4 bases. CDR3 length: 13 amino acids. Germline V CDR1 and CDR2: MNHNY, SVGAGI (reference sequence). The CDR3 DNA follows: TGTGCCAGCAGTCGACAGGGAAGCACTGAAGCTTTCTTT. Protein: CASSRQGSTEAFF.

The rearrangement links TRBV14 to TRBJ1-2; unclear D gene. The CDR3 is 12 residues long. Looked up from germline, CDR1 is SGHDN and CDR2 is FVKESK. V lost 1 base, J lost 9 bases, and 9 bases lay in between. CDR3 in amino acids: CASSQVGGSYTF. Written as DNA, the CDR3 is TGTGCCAGCAGCCAAGTGGGAGGCAGCTACACCTTC.

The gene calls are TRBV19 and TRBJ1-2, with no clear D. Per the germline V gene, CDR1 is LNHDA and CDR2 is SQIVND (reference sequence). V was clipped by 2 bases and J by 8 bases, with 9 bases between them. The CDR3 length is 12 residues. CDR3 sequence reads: CASSISAMGYTF. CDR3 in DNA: TGTGCCAGTAGTATATCCGCGATGGGCTACACCTTC.

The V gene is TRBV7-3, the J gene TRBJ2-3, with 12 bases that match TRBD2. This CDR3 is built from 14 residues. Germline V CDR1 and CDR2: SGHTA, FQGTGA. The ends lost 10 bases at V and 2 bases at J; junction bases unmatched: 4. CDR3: CATSSGRVTDTQYF. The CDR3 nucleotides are TGTGCCACATCTAGCGGGAGGGTCACAGATACGCAGTATTTT.